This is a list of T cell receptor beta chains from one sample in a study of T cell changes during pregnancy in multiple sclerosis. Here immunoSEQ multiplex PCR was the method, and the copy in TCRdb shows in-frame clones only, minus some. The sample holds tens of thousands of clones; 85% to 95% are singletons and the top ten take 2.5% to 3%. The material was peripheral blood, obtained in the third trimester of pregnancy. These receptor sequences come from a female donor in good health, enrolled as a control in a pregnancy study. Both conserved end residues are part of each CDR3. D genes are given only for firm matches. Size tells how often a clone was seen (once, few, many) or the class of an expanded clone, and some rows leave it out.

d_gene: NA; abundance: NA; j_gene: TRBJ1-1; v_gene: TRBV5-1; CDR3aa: CASSLVGGSEAFF; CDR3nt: TGCGCCAGCAGCCTCGTGGGGGGGTCTGAAGCTTTCTTT
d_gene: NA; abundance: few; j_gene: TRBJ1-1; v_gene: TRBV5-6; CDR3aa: CASAGAGITEAFF; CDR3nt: TGTGCCAGCGCAGGGGCAGGGATCACTGAAGCTTTCTTT
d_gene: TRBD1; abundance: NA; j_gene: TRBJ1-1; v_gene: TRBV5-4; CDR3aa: CASSRTGTKEAFF; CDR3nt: TGTGCCAGCAGTCGGACAGGGACTAAGGAAGCTTTCTTT
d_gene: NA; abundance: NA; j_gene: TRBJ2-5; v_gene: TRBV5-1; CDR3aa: CASSLGGTLTGVETQYF; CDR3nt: TGCGCCAGCAGCTTGGGGGGTACACTGACAGGCGTGGAGACCCAGTACTTC
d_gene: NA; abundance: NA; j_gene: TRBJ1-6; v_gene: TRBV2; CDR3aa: CASSVVSGIHF; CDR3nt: TGTGCCAGCAGTGTCGTATCGGGGATCCACTTT
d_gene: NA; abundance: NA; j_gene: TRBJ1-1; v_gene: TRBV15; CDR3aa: CATSRVRRGAGHTEAFF; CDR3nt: TGTGCCACCAGCAGAGTTCGAAGGGGTGCAGGACACACTGAAGCTTTCTTT
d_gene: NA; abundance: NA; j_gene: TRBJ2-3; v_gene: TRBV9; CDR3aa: CASSSTGSSTDTQYF; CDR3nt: TGTGCCAGCAGCTCTACGGGGTCGAGCACAGATACGCAGTATTTT
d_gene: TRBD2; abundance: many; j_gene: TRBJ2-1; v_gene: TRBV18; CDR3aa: CASSLAGYSYNEQFF; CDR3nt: TGTGCCAGCTCATTAGCGGGATACTCCTACAATGAGCAGTTCTTC
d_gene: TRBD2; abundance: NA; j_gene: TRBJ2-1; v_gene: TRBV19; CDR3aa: CASSQGTSGSIFWDNEQFF; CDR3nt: TGTGCCAGTAGTCAGGGGACTAGCGGGAGTATTTTTTGGGACAATGAGCAGTTCTTC
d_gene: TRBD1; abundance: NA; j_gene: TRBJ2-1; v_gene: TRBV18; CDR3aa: CASSTGQGGRNEQFF; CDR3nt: TGTGCCAGCTCAACGGGACAGGGTGGGCGGAATGAGCAGTTCTTC
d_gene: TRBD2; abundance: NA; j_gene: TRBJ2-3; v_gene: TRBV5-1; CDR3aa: CASSLASGSGTDTQYF; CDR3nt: TGCGCCAGCAGCTTGGCTAGCGGGAGTGGAACAGATACGCAGTATTTT
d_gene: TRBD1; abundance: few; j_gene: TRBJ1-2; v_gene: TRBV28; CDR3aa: CASRFRGPSIGYTF; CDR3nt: TGTGCCAGCAGGTTCAGGGGGCCCTCTATTGGCTACACCTTC
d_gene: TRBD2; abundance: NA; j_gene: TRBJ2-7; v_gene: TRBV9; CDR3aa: CASSPVTSGSGYEQYF; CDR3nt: TGTGCCAGCAGCCCAGTGACTAGCGGGTCTGGCTACGAGCAGTACTTC
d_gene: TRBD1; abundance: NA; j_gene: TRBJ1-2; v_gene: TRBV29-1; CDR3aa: CSVEFRDSYYGYTF; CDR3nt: TGCAGCGTTGAATTTAGGGACAGTTACTATGGCTACACCTTC
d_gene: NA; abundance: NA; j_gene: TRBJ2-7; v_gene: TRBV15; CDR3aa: CATSRDPTSGGEQYF; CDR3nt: TGTGCCACCAGCAGAGATCCAACTAGTGGTGGCGAGCAGTACTTC
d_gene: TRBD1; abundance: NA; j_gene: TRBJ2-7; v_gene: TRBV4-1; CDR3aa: CASSQPTGGPEQYF; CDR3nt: TGCGCCAGCAGCCAGCCGACAGGGGGCCCCGAGCAGTACTTC
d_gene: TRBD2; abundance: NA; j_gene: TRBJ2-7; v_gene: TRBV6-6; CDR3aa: CASSYPGGLREQYF; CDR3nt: TGTGCCAGCAGTTACCCGGGGGGGCTAAGGGAGCAGTACTTC
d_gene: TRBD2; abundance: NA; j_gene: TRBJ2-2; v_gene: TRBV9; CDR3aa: CASSVFPGGGLSTGELFF; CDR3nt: TGTGCCAGCAGCGTATTCCCAGGCGGGGGGCTCTCCACCGGGGAGCTGTTTTTT
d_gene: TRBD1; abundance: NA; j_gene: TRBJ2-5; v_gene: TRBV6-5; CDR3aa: CASRRTGTGRETQYF; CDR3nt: TGTGCCAGCCGACGAACCGGGACAGGGAGGGAGACCCAGTACTTC
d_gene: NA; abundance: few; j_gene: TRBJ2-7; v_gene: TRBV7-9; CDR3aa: CASSYETTGPEQYF; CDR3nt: TGTGCCAGCAGCTATGAGACAACAGGGCCCGAGCAGTACTTC
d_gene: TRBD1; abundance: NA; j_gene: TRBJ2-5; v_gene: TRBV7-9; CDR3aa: CASSQTGGEETQYF; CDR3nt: TGTGCCAGCAGCCAGACAGGGGGCGAAGAGACCCAGTACTTC
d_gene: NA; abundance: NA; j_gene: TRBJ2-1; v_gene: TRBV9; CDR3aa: CASSVDYMGEQFF; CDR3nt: TGTGCCAGCAGCGTAGACTACATGGGTGAGCAGTTCTTC
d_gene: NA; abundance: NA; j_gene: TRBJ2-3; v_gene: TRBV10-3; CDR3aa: CATGGKGSTDTQYF; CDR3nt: TGTGCCACCGGGGGAAAGGGGAGTACAGATACGCAGTATTTT
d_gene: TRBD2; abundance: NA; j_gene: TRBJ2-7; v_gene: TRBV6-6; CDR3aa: CAAGGVDYEQYF; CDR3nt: TGTGCCGCGGGGGGGGTGGACTACGAGCAGTACTTC
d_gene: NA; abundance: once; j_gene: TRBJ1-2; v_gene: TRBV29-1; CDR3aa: CSVEMRPETNYGYTF; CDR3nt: TGCAGCGTTGAGATGAGGCCCGAAACTAACTATGGCTACACCTTC
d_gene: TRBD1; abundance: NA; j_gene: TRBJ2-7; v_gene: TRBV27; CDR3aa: CASSFGQGTYEQYF; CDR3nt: TGTGCCAGCAGTTTTGGACAGGGGACCTACGAGCAGTACTTC
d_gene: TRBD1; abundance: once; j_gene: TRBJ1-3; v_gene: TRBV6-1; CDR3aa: CASERDRGLYTIYF; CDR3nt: TGTGCCAGCGAACGGGACAGGGGGCTTTACACCATATATTTT
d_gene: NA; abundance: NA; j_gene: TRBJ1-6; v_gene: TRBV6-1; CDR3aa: CASSERGGYNSPLHF; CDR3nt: TGTGCCAGCAGTGAAAGGGGAGGGTATAATTCACCCCTCCACTTT
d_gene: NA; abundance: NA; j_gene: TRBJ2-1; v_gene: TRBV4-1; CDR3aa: CASSQERGGLDEQFF; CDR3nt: TGCGCCAGCAGCCAAGAAAGGGGGGGCTTGGATGAGCAGTTCTTC
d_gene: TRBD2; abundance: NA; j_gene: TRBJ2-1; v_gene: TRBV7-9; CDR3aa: CASSLGTSGSTYNEQFF; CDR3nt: TGTGCCAGCAGCTTGGGGACTAGCGGGAGTACCTACAATGAGCAGTTCTTC
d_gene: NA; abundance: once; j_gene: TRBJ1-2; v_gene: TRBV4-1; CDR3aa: CASSQDRGAGGYTF; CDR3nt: TGCGCCAGCAGCCAAGATAGGGGCGCGGGGGGCTACACCTTC
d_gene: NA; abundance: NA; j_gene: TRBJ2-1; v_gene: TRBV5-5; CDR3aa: CASSLDYGSGQEQFF; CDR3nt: TGTGCCAGCAGCTTGGATTACGGGAGCGGCCAGGAGCAGTTCTTC
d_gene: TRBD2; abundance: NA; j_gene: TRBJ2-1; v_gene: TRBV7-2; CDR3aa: CASSSGLAGGNEQFF; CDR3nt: TGTGCCAGCAGCTCCGGGCTAGCGGGAGGCAATGAGCAGTTCTTC
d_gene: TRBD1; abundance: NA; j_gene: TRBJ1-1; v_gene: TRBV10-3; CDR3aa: CAISDGTASGAFF; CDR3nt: TGTGCCATCAGTGATGGGACAGCCTCTGGGGCTTTCTTT
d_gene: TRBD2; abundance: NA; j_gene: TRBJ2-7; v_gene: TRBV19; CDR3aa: CASSMSEGLAGYEQYF; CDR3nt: TGTGCCAGTAGTATGTCAGAGGGACTAGCGGGCTACGAGCAGTACTTC
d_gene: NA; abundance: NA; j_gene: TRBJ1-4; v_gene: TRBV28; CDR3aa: CASSPNGVTEKLFF; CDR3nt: TGTGCCAGCAGTCCAAACGGGGTGACTGAAAAACTGTTTTTT
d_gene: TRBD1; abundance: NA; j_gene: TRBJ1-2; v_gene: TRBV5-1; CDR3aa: CASSARQGNYGYTF; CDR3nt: TGCGCCAGCAGCGCCCGACAGGGGAACTATGGCTACACCTTC
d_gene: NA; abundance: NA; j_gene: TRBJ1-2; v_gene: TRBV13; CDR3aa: CASSLRGTIGYTF; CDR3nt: TGTGCCAGCAGCTTAAGGGGGACGATTGGCTACACCTTC
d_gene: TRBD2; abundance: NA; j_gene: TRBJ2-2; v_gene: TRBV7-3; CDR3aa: CASSLTGLAARELFF; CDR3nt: TGTGCCAGCAGCTTAACTGGACTAGCGGCAAGGGAGCTGTTTTTT
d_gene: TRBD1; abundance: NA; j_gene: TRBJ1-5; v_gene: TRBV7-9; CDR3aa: CASSLGTGNQPQHF; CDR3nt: TGTGCCAGCAGCTTAGGGACAGGGAATCAGCCCCAGCATTTT
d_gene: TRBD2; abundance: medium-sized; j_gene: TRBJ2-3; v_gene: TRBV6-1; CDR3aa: CASSELAGGPDTQYF; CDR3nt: TGTGCCAGCAGTGAACTAGCGGGGGGGCCAGATACGCAGTATTTT
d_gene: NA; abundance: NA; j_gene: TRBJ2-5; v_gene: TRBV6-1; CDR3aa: CASRGRHPEETQYF; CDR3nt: TGTGCCAGCAGGGGCAGGCACCCAGAAGAGACCCAGTACTTC
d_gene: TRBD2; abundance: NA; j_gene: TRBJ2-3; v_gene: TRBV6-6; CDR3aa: CASSKLAGNTDTQYF; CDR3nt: TGTGCCAGCAGTAAACTAGCGGGCAACACAGATACGCAGTATTTT
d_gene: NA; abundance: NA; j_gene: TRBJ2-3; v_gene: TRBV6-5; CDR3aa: CASSRLRRTDTQYF; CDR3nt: TGTGCCAGCAGCAGACTGAGACGCACAGATACGCAGTATTTT
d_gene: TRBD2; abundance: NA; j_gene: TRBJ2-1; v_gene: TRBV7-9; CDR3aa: CASLAGGYNEQFF; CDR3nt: TGTGCCAGCCTAGCGGGGGGTTACAATGAGCAGTTCTTC